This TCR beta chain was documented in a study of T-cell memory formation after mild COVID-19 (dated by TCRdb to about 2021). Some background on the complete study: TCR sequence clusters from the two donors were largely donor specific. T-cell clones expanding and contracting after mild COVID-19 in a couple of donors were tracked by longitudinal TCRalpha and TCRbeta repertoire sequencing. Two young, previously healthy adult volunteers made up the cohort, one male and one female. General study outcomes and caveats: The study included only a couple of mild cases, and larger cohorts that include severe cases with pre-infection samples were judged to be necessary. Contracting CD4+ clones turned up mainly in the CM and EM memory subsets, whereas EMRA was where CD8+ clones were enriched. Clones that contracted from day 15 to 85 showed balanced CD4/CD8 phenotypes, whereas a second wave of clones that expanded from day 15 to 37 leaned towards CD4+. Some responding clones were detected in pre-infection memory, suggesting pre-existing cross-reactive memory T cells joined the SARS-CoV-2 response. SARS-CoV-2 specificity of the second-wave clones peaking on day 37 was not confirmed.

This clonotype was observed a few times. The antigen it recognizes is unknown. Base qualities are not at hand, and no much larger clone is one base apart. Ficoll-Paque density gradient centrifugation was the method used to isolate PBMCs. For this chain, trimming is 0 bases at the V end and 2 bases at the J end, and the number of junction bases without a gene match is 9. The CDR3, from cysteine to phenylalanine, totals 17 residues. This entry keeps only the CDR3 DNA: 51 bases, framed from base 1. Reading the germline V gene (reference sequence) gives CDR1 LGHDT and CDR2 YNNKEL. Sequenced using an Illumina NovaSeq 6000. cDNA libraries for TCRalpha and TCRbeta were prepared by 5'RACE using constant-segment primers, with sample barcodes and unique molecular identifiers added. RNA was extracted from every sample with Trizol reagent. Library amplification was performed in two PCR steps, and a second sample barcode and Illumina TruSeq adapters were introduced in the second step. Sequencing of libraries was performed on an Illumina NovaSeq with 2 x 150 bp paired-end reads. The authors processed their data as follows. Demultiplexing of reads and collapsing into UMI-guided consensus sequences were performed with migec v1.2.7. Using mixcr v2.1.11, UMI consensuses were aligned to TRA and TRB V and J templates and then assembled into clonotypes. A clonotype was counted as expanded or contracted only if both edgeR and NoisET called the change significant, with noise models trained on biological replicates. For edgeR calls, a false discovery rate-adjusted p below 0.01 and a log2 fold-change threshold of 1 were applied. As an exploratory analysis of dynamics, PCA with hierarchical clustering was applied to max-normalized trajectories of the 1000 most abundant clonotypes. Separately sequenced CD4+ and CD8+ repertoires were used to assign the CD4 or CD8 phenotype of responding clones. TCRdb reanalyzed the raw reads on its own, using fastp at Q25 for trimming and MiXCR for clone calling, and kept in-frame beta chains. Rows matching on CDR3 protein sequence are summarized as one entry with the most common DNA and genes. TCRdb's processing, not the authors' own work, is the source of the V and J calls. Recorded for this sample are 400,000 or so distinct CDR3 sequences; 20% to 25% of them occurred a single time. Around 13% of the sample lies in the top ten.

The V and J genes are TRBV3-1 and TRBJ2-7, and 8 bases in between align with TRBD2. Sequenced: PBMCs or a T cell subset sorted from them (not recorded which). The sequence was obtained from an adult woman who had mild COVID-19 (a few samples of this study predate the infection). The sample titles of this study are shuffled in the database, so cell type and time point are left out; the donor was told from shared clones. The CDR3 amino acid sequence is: CASSQDSGLAGTYEQYF. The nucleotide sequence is TGTGCCAGCAGCCAAGATTCAGGGCTAGCGGGCACCTACGAGCAGTACTTC.